This TCR beta chain came from a study of blood T cell repertoires in COVID-19. Turning to the study itself: Samples representing acute and convalescent COVID-19 were sourced from the United States, Italy and Spain. Sample material is recorded as cDNA or gDNA derived from T cells, B-cell-depleted T cells, or PBMCs.

This clone is a singleton in its sample. TCRdb keeps only in-frame clones here, not all; method: immunoSEQ multiplex PCR. This table holds 50,000 to 60,000 clones, approximately 83% found once. This sequence was found in a man between 70 and 80 years old with active COVID-19. The sequenced material came from peripheral blood.

CDR3 sequence: CASSIRTQDSPLHF. DNA of the CDR3: TGTGCCAGTAGTATCCGGACACAGGACTCACCCCTCCACTTT. The chain uses TRBV19 and TRBJ1-6; maybe TRBD1 (5 bases). Germline CDR1 reads LNHDA; CDR2 reads SQIVND (reference sequence). V was shortened by 3 bases and J by 10 bases, with 13 bases between the two germline ends. The CDR3 sequence is 14 residues long.